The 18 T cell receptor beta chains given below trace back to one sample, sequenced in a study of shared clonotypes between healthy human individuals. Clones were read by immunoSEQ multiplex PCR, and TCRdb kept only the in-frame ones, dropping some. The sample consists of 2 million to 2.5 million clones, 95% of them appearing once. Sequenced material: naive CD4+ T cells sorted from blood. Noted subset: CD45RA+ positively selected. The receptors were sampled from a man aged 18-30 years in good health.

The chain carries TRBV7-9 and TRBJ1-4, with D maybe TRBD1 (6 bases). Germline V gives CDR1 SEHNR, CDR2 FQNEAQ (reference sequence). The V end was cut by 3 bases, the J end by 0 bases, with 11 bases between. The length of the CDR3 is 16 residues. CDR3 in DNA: TGTGCCAGCAGCTTTACGGGACACCCAACTAATGAAAAACTGTTTTTT. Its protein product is CASSFTGHPTNEKLFF.

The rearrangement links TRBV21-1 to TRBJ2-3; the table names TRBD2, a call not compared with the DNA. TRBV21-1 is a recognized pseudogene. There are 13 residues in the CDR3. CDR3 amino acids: CASSRRDTDTQYF. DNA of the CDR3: TGTGCCAGCAGCAGGAGGGATACAGATACGCAGTATTTT.

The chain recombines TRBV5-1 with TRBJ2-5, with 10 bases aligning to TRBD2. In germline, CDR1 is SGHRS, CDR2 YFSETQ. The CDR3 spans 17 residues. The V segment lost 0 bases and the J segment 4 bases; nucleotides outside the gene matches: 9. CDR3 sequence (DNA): TGCGCCAGCAGCTTGGTTTCTAGCGGGAGTGGAAGAGAGACCCAGTACTTC. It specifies CASSLVSSGSGRETQYF. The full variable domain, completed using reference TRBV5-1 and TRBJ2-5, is KAGVTQTPRYLIKTRGQQVTLSCSPISGHRSVSWYQQTPGQGLQFLFEYFSETQRNKGNFPGRFSGRQFSNSRSEMNVSTLELGDSALYLCASSLVSSGSGRETQYFGPGTRLLVL.

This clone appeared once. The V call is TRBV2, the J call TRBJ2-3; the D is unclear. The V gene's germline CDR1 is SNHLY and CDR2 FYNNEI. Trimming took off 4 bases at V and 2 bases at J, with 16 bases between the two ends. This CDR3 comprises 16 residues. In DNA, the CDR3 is TGTGCCAGCAGTGTCGGACCCGGTAGGGACACAGATACGCAGTATTTT. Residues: CASSVGPGRDTDTQYF. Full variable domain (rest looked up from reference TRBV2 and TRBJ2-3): EPEVTQTPSHQVTQMGQEVILRCVPISNHLYFYWYRQILGQKVEFLVSFYNNEISEKSEIFDDQFSVERPDGSNFTLKIRSTKLEDSAMYFCASSVGPGRDTDTQYFGPGTRLTVL.

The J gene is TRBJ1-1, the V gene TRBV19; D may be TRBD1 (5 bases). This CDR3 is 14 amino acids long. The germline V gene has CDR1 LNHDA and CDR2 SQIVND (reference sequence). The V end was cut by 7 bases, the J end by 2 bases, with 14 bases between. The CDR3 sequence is CASKTRGTNTEAFF. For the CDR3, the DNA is TGTGCCAGTAAAACGCGAGGGACCAACACTGAAGCTTTCTTT.

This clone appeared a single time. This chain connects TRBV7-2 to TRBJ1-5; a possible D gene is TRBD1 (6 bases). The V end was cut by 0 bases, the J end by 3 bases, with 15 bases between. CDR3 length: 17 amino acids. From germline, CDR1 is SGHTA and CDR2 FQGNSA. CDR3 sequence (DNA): TGTGCCAGCAGCTTAGCAGGGACACCGAATTACAATCAGCCCCAGCATTTT. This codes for CASSLAGTPNYNQPQHF.

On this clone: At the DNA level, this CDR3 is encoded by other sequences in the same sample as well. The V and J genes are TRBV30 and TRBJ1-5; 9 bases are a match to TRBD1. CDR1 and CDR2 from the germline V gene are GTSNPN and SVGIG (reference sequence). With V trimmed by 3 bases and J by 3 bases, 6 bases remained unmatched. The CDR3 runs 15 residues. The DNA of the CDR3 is TGTGCCTGGAGCGGGGGACAGGGACTCAATCAGCCCCAGCATTTT. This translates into CAWSGGQGLNQPQHF.

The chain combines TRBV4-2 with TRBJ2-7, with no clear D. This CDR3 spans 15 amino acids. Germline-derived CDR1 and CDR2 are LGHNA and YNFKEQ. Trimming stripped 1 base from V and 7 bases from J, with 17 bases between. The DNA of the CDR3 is TGTGCCAGCAGCCAAGCTATAAAAAGTGGTGAGGAGCAGTACTTC. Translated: CASSQAIKSGEEQYF.

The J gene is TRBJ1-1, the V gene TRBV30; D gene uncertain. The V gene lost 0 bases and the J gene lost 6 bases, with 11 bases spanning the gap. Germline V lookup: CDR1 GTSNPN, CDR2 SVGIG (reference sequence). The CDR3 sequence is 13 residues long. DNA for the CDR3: TGTGCCTGGAGTGTCGGTGCCAGCGCTGAAGCTTTCTTT. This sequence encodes CAWSVGASAEAFF.

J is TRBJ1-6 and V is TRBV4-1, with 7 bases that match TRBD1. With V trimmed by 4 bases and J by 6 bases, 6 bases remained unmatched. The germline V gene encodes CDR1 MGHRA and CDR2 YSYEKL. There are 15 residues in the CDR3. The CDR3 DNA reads TGCGCCAGCAGCCTACCCAGGGGGAGTAATTCACCCCTCCACTTT. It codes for CASSLPRGSNSPLHF.

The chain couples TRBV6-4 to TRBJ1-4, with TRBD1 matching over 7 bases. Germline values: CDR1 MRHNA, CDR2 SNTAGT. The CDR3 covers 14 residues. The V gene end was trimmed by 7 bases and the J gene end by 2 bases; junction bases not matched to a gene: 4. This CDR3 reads CASTPDRTNEKLFF. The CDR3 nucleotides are TGTGCCAGCACCCCGGACAGGACTAATGAAAAACTGTTTTTT.

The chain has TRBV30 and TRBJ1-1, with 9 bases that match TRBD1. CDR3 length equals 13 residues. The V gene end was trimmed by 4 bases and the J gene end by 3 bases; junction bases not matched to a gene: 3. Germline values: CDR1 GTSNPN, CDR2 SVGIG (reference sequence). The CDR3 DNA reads TGTGCCTGGACCAGGGACAGGGACACTGAAGCTTTCTTT. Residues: CAWTRDRDTEAFF.

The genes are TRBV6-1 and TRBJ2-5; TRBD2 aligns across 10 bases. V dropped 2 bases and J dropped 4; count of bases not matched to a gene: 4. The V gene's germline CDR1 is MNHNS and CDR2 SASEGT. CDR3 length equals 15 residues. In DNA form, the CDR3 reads TGTGCCAGCAGTGAAATACTAGCGGGAACAGAGACCCAGTACTTC. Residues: CASSEILAGTETQYF.

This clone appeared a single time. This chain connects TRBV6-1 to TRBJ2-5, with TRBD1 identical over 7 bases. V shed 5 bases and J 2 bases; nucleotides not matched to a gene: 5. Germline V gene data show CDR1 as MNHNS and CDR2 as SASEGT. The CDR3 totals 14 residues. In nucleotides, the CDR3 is TGTGCCAGCAGTACACCGGGACAGCAAGAGACCCAGTACTTC. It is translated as CASSTPGQQETQYF.

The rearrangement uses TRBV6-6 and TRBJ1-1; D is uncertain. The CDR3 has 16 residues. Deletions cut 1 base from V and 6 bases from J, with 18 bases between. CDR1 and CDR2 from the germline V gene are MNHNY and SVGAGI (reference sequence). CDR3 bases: TGTGCCAGCAGTTACTATTTGTGGAGGGAGAAGGCTGAAGCTTTCTTT. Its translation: CASSYYLWREKAEAFF.

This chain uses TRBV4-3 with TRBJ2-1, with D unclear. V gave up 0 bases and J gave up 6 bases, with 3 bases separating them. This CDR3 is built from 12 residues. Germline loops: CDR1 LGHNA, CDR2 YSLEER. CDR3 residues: CASSQDINEQFF. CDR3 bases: TGCGCCAGCAGCCAAGATATCAATGAGCAGTTCTTC.

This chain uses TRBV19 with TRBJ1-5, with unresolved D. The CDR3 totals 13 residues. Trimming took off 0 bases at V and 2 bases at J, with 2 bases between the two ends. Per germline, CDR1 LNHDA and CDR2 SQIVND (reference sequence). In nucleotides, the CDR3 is TGTGCCAGTAGTATAGACGGCAATCAGCCCCAGCATTTT. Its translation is CASSIDGNQPQHF.

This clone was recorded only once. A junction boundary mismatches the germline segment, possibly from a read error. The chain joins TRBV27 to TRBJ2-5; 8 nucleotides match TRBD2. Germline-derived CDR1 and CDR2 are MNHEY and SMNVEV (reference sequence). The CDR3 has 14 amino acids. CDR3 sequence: CASSLGLVQATQYF. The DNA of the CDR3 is TGTGCCAGCAGTTTGGGACTAGTCCAAGCGACCCAGTACTTC.